A single sample is the source of the 3 T cell receptor beta chains below, sequenced in a study of early T cells in non-severe SARS-CoV-2 infection (dated by TCRdb to the early 2020s). The protocol used for the library was 5' RACE. Sequencing took place on a NextSeq 500. TCRdb reworked the public reads: Q25 trimming with fastp, MiXCR clone assembly, productive beta chains retained. Each entry is one CDR3 protein sequence, shown with its most common DNA and genes. This sample gives 50,000 to 60,000 distinct CDR3 sequences in total; 11% of them show up just once. In total, the top ten clones hold about 13% of the sample. Sequenced material: whole blood. Every receptor here comes from an adult who was a healthcare worker with PCR-confirmed SARS-CoV-2 infection or an uninfected control (not recorded which).

The chain employs TRBV20-1 and TRBJ2-7; 9 nucleotides align to TRBD1. After removal of 3 bases from V and 5 bases from J, the junction contained 8 bases not matched to a gene. Per the germline V gene, CDR1 is DFQATT and CDR2 is SNEGSKA (reference sequence). The CDR3 is 14 amino acids. The CDR3 bases are TGCAGTGCTAGGAAAAAACAGGGGGCCAACGAGCAGTACTTC. Encoded protein: CSARKKQGANEQYF.

This clonotype appeared many times. The chain combines TRBV4-1 with TRBJ1-4; no clear D gene. The CDR3 has 16 residues. Trimming cost V 7 bases and J 6 bases, with 21 bases left between them. In germline, CDR1 is MGHRA, CDR2 YSYEKL. CDR3 loop: CASTKTLTEKYEKLFF. The CDR3 coding sequence is TGCGCCAGCACCAAAACCTTGACGGAGAAATATGAAAAACTGTTTTTT.

This clonotype has ten or more counts. The chain carries TRBV7-9 and TRBJ2-2, with D possibly matching TRBD2 (5 bases). The CDR3 loop spans 15 amino acids. Germline CDR1 SEHNR, CDR2 FQNEAQ (reference sequence). Trimming left V 5 bases short and J 4 bases short, with 14 bases between. The CDR3 loop is CASSNYFGSTGELFF. In nucleotides, the CDR3 is TGTGCCAGCAGCAATTATTTTGGGAGCACCGGGGAGCTGTTTTTT.